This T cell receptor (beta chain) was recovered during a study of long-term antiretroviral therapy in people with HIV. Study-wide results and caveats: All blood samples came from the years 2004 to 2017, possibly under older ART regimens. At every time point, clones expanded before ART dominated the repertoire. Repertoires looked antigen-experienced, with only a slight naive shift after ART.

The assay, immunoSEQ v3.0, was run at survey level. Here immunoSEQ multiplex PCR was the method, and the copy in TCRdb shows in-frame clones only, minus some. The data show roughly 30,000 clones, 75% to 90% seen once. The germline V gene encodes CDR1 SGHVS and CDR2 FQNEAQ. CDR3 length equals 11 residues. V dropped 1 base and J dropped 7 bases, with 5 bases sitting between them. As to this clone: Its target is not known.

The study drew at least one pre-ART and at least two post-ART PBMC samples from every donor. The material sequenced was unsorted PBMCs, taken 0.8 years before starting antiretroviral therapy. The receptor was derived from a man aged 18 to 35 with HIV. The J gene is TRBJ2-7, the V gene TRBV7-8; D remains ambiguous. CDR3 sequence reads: CASSLVLEQYF. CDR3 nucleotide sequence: TGTGCCAGCAGCTTAGTCCTGGAGCAGTACTTC.